The 15 T cell receptor beta chains below come from one sample, sequenced in a study of TET2 disruption in CD19-targeted CAR T cells. Stated treatment: autologous CTL019 cells: CD19 CAR with 4-1BB and CD3 zeta domains. Antigens of these TCRs are unknown. Assay used: immunoSEQ multiplex PCR; TCRdb lists only in-frame clones, some missing. The table lists under 30,000 clones. The sample here was CD8- CAR+ T cells sorted from cultured blood T cells, taken for CD19 CAR T cell therapy. Subset reported: CD8-negative CAR-positive T cells from the infusion product. The receptors here all came from an older man with chronic lymphocytic leukemia.

The CDR3 DNA, read in part, is TGTGCCAGCAGCTCCATGGAGGGGCATAGCAATCAGCCC. The encoded protein is CASSSMEGHSNQP. The entire CDR3 protein is CASSSMEGHSNQPQHF. The chain combines TRBV7-6 with TRBJ1-5; weak D call: TRBD1 (5 bases). The read stops 3 residues short of the end of the CDR3; the missing end is completed from the germline J gene. CDR3 length: 16 amino acids. V lost 4 bases and J lost 0, with 13 bases in between. CDR1 and CDR2 from the germline V gene are SGHVS and FNYEAQ.

Worth noting for this clone: A junction boundary mismatches the germline segment, possibly from a read error. The CDR3 extends 3 residues past the end of the read, so its final part is completed from the germline J gene. This same CDR3 is encoded by further DNA sequences in the sample. The V call is TRBV2, the J call TRBJ1-2, with 9 bases aligning to TRBD1. Germline CDR1 SNHLY, CDR2 FYNNEI. The CDR3 covers 14 residues. The part of the CDR3 DNA that was read is TGTGCCAGCAGTGTTACAGGGGGCGGATATGGT. Translating it yields CASSVTGGGYG. The full CDR3 sequence reads CASSVTGGGYGYTF.

Note on this clone: The read ends 3 residues shy of where the CDR3 ends; the end is completed using the germline J gene. V is TRBV6-1 and J is TRBJ1-1; 8 nucleotides agree with TRBD1. The germline V gene encodes CDR1 MNHNS and CDR2 SASEGT. The CDR3 covers 13 residues. Unmatched junction bases numbered 1, after V lost 4 bases and J lost 3 bases. CDR3 sequence: CASSGRGHTEAFF. Partial CDR3 DNA: TGTGCCAGCAGTGGCAGGGGGCACACTGAA.

Note on this clone: The missing CDR3 end, 3 residues past where the read stops, is filled in from the germline J gene. V usage is TRBV28 and J usage is TRBJ2-7; D perhaps matches TRBD2 (6 bases). CDR1 MDHEN and CDR2 SYDVKM come from the germline V gene. V was cut by 6 bases and J by 1 base, with 13 bases left in between. CDR3 size: 14 residues. The chain's CDR3 is CASRLARASYEQYF. The part of the CDR3 DNA that was read is TGTGCCAGCAGACTAGCACGGGCTTCCTACGAG.

With respect to this clone: The read terminates 3 residues before the CDR3 end, so the remaining end is supplied by the germline J gene. V usage is TRBV20-1 and J usage is TRBJ1-2; possible D gene TRBD1, 6 bases. CDR1 is DFQATT and CDR2 is SNEGSKA in the germline V gene (reference sequence). CDR3 length: 13 amino acids. Incomplete CDR3 DNA: TGCAGTGGAGAGGAGGGGGAATTGAACGAC. This encodes CSGEEGELND. The whole CDR3 region reads CSGEEGELNDYTF.

In regard to this clone: The missing CDR3 end, 3 residues past where the read stops, is filled in from the germline J gene. J is TRBJ1-1 and V is TRBV11-3; D unclear. The CDR3 length is 14 residues. The V end was cut by 0 bases, the J end by 1 base, with 6 bases between. Germline-derived CDR1 and CDR2 are SGHNT and YENEEA. The part of the CDR3 DNA that was read is TGTGCCAGCAGCTTAGAATCAGGGAACACTGAA. As protein: CASSLESGNTE. The full-length CDR3 reads as CASSLESGNTEAFF.

In regard to this clone: Read coverage stops 3 residues before the CDR3 terminus; the germline J gene supplies the remainder. This chain joins TRBV18 and TRBJ2-2; 9 bases are a match to TRBD2. V was pared by 6 bases and J by 1 base, with 9 bases of the junction left unmatched. Germline V gene sequence: CDR1 KGHSH, CDR2 LQKENI. The CDR3 spans 17 residues. CDR3 DNA (partial): TGTGCCAGCTCCCGGATGATAGCGGGGGAGAACACCGGGGAG. It is translated as CASSRMIAGENTGE. The whole CDR3 sequence is CASSRMIAGENTGELFF.

On this clone itself: The CDR3 end lies 3 residues beyond the end of the read and is filled in from the germline J gene. The genes are TRBV19 and TRBJ1-1; D might be TRBD1 (6 bases). The germline gives CDR1 LNHDA, CDR2 SQIVND (reference sequence). The CDR3 consists of 14 residues. V lost 7 bases, J lost 1 base, and 13 bases lay in between. The CDR3 DNA, read in part, is TGTGCCAGTACTAGACAGGCGGCGAACACTGAA. Protein product: CASTRQAANTE. The full CDR3 sequence reads CASTRQAANTEAFF.

A note on this clone: The CDR3 is cut off 3 residues early in the read; its end comes from the germline J gene. This chain joins TRBV27 and TRBJ2-2, with D possibly TRBD2 on 8 matching bases. There are 15 residues in the CDR3. The V gene lost 9 bases and the J gene lost 4 bases, with 18 bases spanning the gap. Per the germline V gene, CDR1 is MNHEY and CDR2 is SMNVEV (reference sequence). The covered CDR3 bases are TGTGCCAGTCAGGGGGGTAGCGGGGCCACCGGGGAG. Protein product: CASQGGSGATGE. The entire CDR3 protein reads CASQGGSGATGELFF.

A remark on this clone: Sequencing ends 3 residues short of the CDR3 end; the germline J gene provides the rest. The V gene is TRBV6-2 or TRBV6-3, the J gene TRBJ2-1; TRBD2 matches at 11 bases. Germline-derived CDR1 and CDR2 are MNHEY and SVGEGT. Unmatched junction bases numbered 8, after V lost 4 bases and J lost 9 bases. This CDR3 is 15 amino acids long. This chain's CDR3 is CASSSVAGGWGEQFF. The CDR3 DNA, read in part, is TGTGCCAGCAGTTCAGTAGCGGGGGGGTGGGGTGAG.

To note about this clone: The read is 3 residues too short to cover the CDR3 end, so that end is filled in from the germline J gene. The chain has TRBV20-1 and TRBJ2-3; a weak D match, TRBD2 (6 bases). Per the germline V gene, CDR1 is DFQATT and CDR2 is SNEGSKA (reference sequence). This CDR3 has 14 amino acids. With 1 base removed from V and 2 bases from J, the gap between germline ends came to 10 bases. The sequenced part of the CDR3 DNA is TGCAGTGCTAGAGGGACTATCCACACAGATACG. Translation: CSARGTIHTDT. The CDR3 reads in full as CSARGTIHTDTQYF.

Details on this clone: The DNA ends 3 residues before the CDR3 does, and the rest of the CDR3 is filled in from the germline J gene. The chain is built from TRBV5-4 and TRBJ2-1; D is possibly TRBD2 (5 bases). V dropped 4 bases and J dropped 5 bases, with 13 bases sitting between them. This CDR3 contains 14 residues. The germline CDR1 and CDR2 sequences are SGHNT and YYREEE (reference sequence). The covered CDR3 bases are TGTGCCAGCAGCCCGGAACAGCGGAACAATGAG. Encoded protein: CASSPEQRNNE. The whole CDR3 is CASSPEQRNNEQFF.

For this clone: The observed sequence ends 3 residues before the CDR3 terminus, with the missing tail filled in from the germline J gene. V usage is TRBV5-8 and J usage is TRBJ1-4, with D possibly matching TRBD1 (6 bases). Germline lookup yields CDR1 SGHTS and CDR2 YDEGEE. The CDR3 extends over 15 amino acids. The CDR3 DNA, read in part, is TGTGCCAGCAGCTTGGTGGGCAGGGGAAATTCACCA. Translation gives CASSLVGRGNSP. The entire CDR3 reads CASSLVGRGNSPLFF.

A remark on this clone: The read ends 3 residues early relative to the CDR3; the germline J gene fills the gap. The gene calls are TRBV10-3 and TRBJ2-5; 16 positions agree with TRBD2. Per the germline V gene, CDR1 is ENHRY and CDR2 is SYGVKD. CDR3 length: 18 amino acids. The trim removed 2 bases at V and 5 bases at J, leaving 8 bases unmatched. The CDR3 bases that were read are TGTGCCATCAGTGAGGGGGGGACTAGCGGGGGGGCCGCGGAGACC. Protein product: CAISEGGTSGGAAET. From start to end, the CDR3 is CAISEGGTSGGAAETQYF.

Remarks on this clone: The CDR3 end lies 3 residues beyond the end of the read and is filled in from the germline J gene. This chain connects TRBV7-6 to TRBJ2-4; TRBD1 matches at 7 bases. Germline V gene lookup returns CDR1 SGHVS and CDR2 FNYEAQ. The CDR3 length is 16 residues. The CDR3: CASSLTFGTANYGQYF. The sequenced part of the CDR3 DNA is TGTGCCAGCAGCTTAACATTCGGGACAGCCAACTATGGT.